Reported below is one T cell receptor beta chain. The record originates from a study of blood T cell repertoires in COVID-19. Study-wide background: T cells, B-cell-depleted T cells, or PBMCs supplied cDNA or gDNA.

Per the original data handling: From reference gene primer amplification, estimates of nucleated cell counts were derived. Some clones are missing from TCRdb's copy, which holds only in-frame ones; the method was immunoSEQ multiplex PCR. D and trimming come from the DNA, and the V and J calls and clone size come from that table. The table lists about 81,000 clones, more than 70% of them singletons. The TCR sequence derives from a human donor in a cohort sampled during active COVID-19. The sample taken for sequencing was peripheral blood.

CDR3 sequence (DNA): TGTGCCAGTAGTATGAGGAATTCCTACGAGCAGTACTTC. Translating it yields CASSMRNSYEQYF. V gene TRBV19 combines with J gene TRBJ2-7; no clear D. The CDR3 runs 13 residues. The V end was cut by 3 bases, the J end by 1 base, with 7 bases between. The germline gives CDR1 LNHDA, CDR2 SQIVND (reference sequence).